This TCR beta chain is drawn from a study of beta chain features in type 1 diabetes. The study's findings and limits: In all four CD4+ subsets, TCRB CDR3 length was significantly, moderately reduced in type 1 diabetes. High-TCR-expressing cells could be over-represented by cDNA sequencing.

Trimming cost V 0 bases and J 0 bases, with 12 bases left between them. This CDR3 region has 17 residues. CDR1 SGHTS and CDR2 YDEGEE come from the germline V gene. Sequencing targeted expressed TCRB transcripts, as all isolated RNA had been reverse transcribed. Data came from immunoSEQ multiplex PCR; TCRdb stores just in-frame clones and leaves some out. The data show 250,000 to 350,000 clones, 11% to 15% seen once. As for this clone: Its antigen is unknown.

Markers CD45RO/CCR7/CD25/CD127/CD95/CD27 served to sort CD4+ naive, central memory, regulatory and stem cell-like memory cells. The TCR sequence derives from a man under 40 in good health. The chain employs TRBV5-8 and TRBJ2-2; the D gene is possibly TRBD1 (6 bases). The sequenced sample was central memory CD4+ T cells from blood. The CDR3 sequence: CASSLVLDSANTGELFF. Here the CDR3 DNA reads TGTGCCAGCAGCTTGGTATTGGACAGCGCGAACACCGGGGAGCTGTTTTTT.